These T cell receptor beta chains were read from a single sample in a study of PD-1 blockade in classical Hodgkin lymphoma. Data came from immunoSEQ multiplex PCR; TCRdb stores just in-frame clones and leaves some out. Of about 76,000 clones in the sample, about nine tenths were seen once. The source was peripheral blood mononuclear cells (PBMCs), collected at baseline. These receptors originate from a human donor with classical Hodgkin lymphoma. CDR3s include the opening cysteine and the closing phenylalanine or tryptophan. The D gene is left open where the match is weak. Clone size is given for some rows only: seen once, a few or many times, or a class if the clone is expanded.

.	TRBV2	.	14	TRBJ2-3	TGTGCCAGCACTCCCGGGACTTTCACAGATACGCAGTATTTT	CASTPGTFTDTQYF
.	TRBV9	.	14	TRBJ2-3	TGTGCCAGCAGCGTAGAGGGTAGCACAGATACGCAGTATTTT	CASSVEGSTDTQYF
.	TRBV18	.	13	TRBJ2-5	TGTGCCAGCTCACTCGTCAGGCAAGAGACCCAGTACTTC	CASSLVRQETQYF
.	TRBV19	.	15	TRBJ2-1	TGTGCCAGTAGTCCCGGGACGGCTACCTACAATGAGCAGTTCTTC	CASSPGTATYNEQFF
.	TRBV7-9	TRBD1	16	TRBJ2-1	TGTGCCAGCAGCCGGGACAGGGGGATATCCTACAATGAGCAGTTCTTC	CASSRDRGISYNEQFF
.	TRBV9	TRBD1	16	TRBJ1-3	TGTGCCAGCAGCGTAGTCGGGACAGGGTCTGGAAACACCATATATTTT	CASSVVGTGSGNTIYF
few	TRBV30	.	12	TRBJ1-1	TGTGCCTGGAGCGCCGTAGTCACTGAAGCTTTCTTT	CAWSAVVTEAFF
.	TRBV7-9	TRBD1	14	TRBJ1-1	TGTGCCAGCAGCCCGGGACAGGGTGGCCCTGAAGCTTTCTTT	CASSPGQGGPEAFF
.	TRBV2	.	13	TRBJ2-1	TGTGCCATCGACGCTTCGCCCTACAATGAGCAGTTCTTC	CAIDASPYNEQFF
.	TRBV9	.	15	TRBJ2-7	TGTGCCAGCAGCGTTAGTGCGGCAAGCTCCTACGAGCAGTACTTC	CASSVSAASSYEQYF
.	TRBV30	.	13	TRBJ1-3	TGTGCCTGGAACCTAATCTCTGGAAACACCATATATTTT	CAWNLISGNTIYF
.	TRBV28	.	14	TRBJ1-1	TGTGCCAGCAGTTTAAGGAGGGTGAACACTGAAGCTTTCTTT	CASSLRRVNTEAFF
.	TRBV11-2	TRBD1	19	TRBJ2-7	TGTGCCAGCAGCTTAGAGGGACAGGGGGCGCGTCGGGACACCTACGAGCAGTACTTC	CASSLEGQGARRDTYEQYF
.	TRBV6-1	.	12	TRBJ2-7	TGTGCCAGCAGCGCCGCACTCTACGAGCAGTACTTC	CASSAALYEQYF
.	TRBV5-1	.	15	TRBJ2-7	TGCGCCAGCAGCCAAGGTTTGGGTGGGTCCTACGAGCAGTACTTC	CASSQGLGGSYEQYF
.	TRBV7-2	.	14	TRBJ1-1	TGTGCCAGCAGCGCGCCAGGGATTAACACTGAAGCTTTCTTT	CASSAPGINTEAFF
.	TRBV19	.	15	TRBJ2-2	TGTGCCAGTAATCGGGCCCGCAGGTCTCCCGGGGAGCTGTTTTTT	CASNRARRSPGELFF
.	TRBV28	.	15	TRBJ2-7	TGTGCCAGCACCTCAGGGGGAGGGGGCAGCTACGAGCAGTACTTC	CASTSGGGGSYEQYF
.	TRBV6-6	.	12	TRBJ1-1	TGTGCCAGCACTCGGATGGGGTCTGAAGCTTTCTTT	CASTRMGSEAFF
.	TRBV19	.	14	TRBJ2-7	TGTGCCAGTAGTCTCGGGTCCACCCGCGGCGAGCAGTACTTC	CASSLGSTRGEQYF
.	TRBV6-5	TRBD2	14	TRBJ2-3	TGTGCCAGCAGCGGACTAGCGGGAGCAGATACGCAGTATTTT	CASSGLAGADTQYF
.	TRBV6-1	.	13	TRBJ1-1	TGTGCCAGCAGTGAAGGACCGTACGGTAGGGCTTTCTTT	CASSEGPYGRAFF
.	TRBV28	.	15	TRBJ2-1	TGTGCCAGCAGTAAGACAGTTATGCGCTTCTATGAGCAGTTCTTC	CASSKTVMRFYEQFF
.	TRBV19	.	12	TRBJ1-1	TGTGCCAGTAGTATCGGACAGATTGAAGCTTTCTTT	CASSIGQIEAFF
.	TRBV5-6	TRBD1	14	TRBJ1-2	TGTGCCAGCAGCTTAGCCGGGACAGGGGAGGGCTACACCTTC	CASSLAGTGEGYTF
.	TRBV6-1	.	13	TRBJ2-5	TGTGCCAGCAGGCCGGCGTCCCAAGAGACCCAGTACTTC	CASRPASQETQYF
.	TRBV19	TRBD2	15	TRBJ2-1	TGTGCCAGTAGTCTAGCGGGAACTTCATACAATGAGCAGTTCTTC	CASSLAGTSYNEQFF
.	TRBV29-1	TRBD2	16	TRBJ2-7	TGCAGCGCCTCCCCCCGGACTAGCGGGTCTGGGGACGAGCAGTACTTC	CSASPRTSGSGDEQYF
.	TRBV6-5	TRBD1	12	TRBJ1-2	TGTGCCAGCACCGACAGGGTCTATGGCTACACCTTC	CASTDRVYGYTF